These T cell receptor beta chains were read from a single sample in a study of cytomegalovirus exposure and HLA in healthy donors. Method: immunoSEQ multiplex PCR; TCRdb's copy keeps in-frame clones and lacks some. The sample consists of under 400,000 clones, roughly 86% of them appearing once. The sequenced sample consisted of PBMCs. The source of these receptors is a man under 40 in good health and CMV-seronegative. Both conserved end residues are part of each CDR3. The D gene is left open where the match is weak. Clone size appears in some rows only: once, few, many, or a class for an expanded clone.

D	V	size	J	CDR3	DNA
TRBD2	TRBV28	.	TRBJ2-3	CATGSGGRGTDTQYF	TGTGCCACTGGGTCAGGAGGGAGGGGAACAGATACGCAGTATTTT
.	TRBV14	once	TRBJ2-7	CASSQRESGEQYF	TGTGCCAGCAGCCAACGGGAGTCTGGCGAGCAGTACTTC
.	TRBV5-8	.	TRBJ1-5	CASSSAGQYRDQPQHF	TGTGCCAGCAGCTCCGCTGGACAATACCGCGATCAGCCCCAGCATTTT
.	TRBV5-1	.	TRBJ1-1	CASSFVVVGSEDGMNTEAFF	TGCGCCAGCAGCTTTGTCGTAGTAGGTAGTGAGGACGGGATGAACACTGAAGCTTTCTTT
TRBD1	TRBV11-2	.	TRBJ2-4	CASSKWLGQGPNIQYF	TGTGCCAGCAGCAAATGGCTGGGACAGGGACCCAACATTCAGTACTTC
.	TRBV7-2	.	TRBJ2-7	CASSASPATAWEQYF	TGTGCCAGCAGCGCCTCCCCGGCGACAGCATGGGAGCAGTACTTC
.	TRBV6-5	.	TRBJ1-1	CASSRGHKNTEAFF	TGTGCCAGCAGCCGAGGACATAAGAACACTGAAGCTTTCTTT
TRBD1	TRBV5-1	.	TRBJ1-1	CASSLGQGRTEAFF	TGCGCCAGCAGCTTAGGACAGGGGAGAACTGAAGCTTTCTTT
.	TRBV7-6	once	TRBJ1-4	CASSLAKGIGEKLFF	TGTGCCAGCAGCTTAGCGAAGGGGATAGGCGAAAAACTGTTTTTT
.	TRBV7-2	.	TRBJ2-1	CASSSSQGLNEQFF	TGTGCCAGCAGCTCCTCACAGGGTTTGAATGAGCAGTTCTTC